The clone carrying this T cell receptor beta chain was observed many times. The source material, RNA transcripts, was used to amplify TCR beta CDR3 regions. When the TCR CDR3 underwent first-round RT-PCR, the HTBI primer set was used. TCRdb re-analysed the multiplex PCR reads in MiXCR, keeping a single row per CDR3 protein. Altogether about 570,000 distinct CDR3 sequences are present, roughly 50% being singletons, with the ten largest covering under 20%. Exclusion of a patient resulted from uncontrolled infection, other autoimmune disease, pregnancy or lactation. This sample was included in a study of T cells in Graves' hyperthyroidism and ophthalmopathy. Sequenced material: peripheral blood or thyroid tissue (not recorded which). The sequence came from an adult woman with Graves' disease, either hyperthyroidism or ophthalmopathy (not recorded which).

CDR3 DNA sequence: TGCAGTGCTACGGCTGTGGGGCAGCCCCAGCATTTT. Translated: CSATAVGQPQHF. This chain joins TRBV20-1 and TRBJ1-5, with D unresolved. V was trimmed by 4 bases and J by 7 bases, leaving 11 bases between them. This CDR3 is 12 amino acids long. The germline V gene has CDR1 DFQATT and CDR2 SNEGSKA (reference sequence).